These 19 T cell receptor beta chains came from one sample sequenced in a study of metastatic and nonmetastatic thyroid tumors. TCRdb re-called clones from the PCR reads using MiXCR. Of some 54,000 clones in the sample, under 20% were seen once. Before thyroid surgery, none of the patients had received any treatment. The sequenced material came from blood. The receptors come from a female donor with papillary thyroid cancer or a benign thyroid nodule (not recorded which). Some clones in this sample may be carry-over from other donors' samples.

This clone was seen ten or more times. J is TRBJ2-7 and V is TRBV20-1; the match to TRBD2 covers 7 bases. This CDR3 region has 15 residues. In germline, CDR1 is DFQATT, CDR2 SNEGSKA (reference sequence). With V trimmed by 0 bases and J by 0 bases, 5 bases remained unmatched. The chain's CDR3 is CSARDIGGSSYEQYF. CDR3 DNA: TGCAGTGCTAGAGATATAGGCGGGAGCTCCTACGAGCAGTACTTC.

This clone was seen a few times. A junction end diverges from the germline sequence, so it may reflect a read error. J is TRBJ2-2 and V is TRBV6-1; the D gene is possibly TRBD2 (5 bases). CDR1 MNHNS and CDR2 SASEGT come from the germline V gene. The CDR3 has 14 amino acids. The CDR3 DNA sequence: TGTGCCAGCAGTAGGGAAGGGTACACCGGGGAGCTTTTTTTT. Translation: CASSREGYTGELFF.

This clone appeared many times. V is TRBV5-1 and J is TRBJ2-7; 7 bases are shared with TRBD2. The CDR3 spans 15 residues. Trimming cost V 0 bases and J 7 bases; bases outside gene matches: 10. Germline CDR1 reads SGHRS; CDR2 reads YFSETQ. The CDR3 nucleotides read TGCGCCAGCAGCTTGGATATGGGAGGGGCTGGGGAGCAGTACTTC. Its protein product is CASSLDMGGAGEQYF.

The rearrangement links TRBV3-1 to TRBJ1-1; 7 bases align to TRBD1. The germline V gene has CDR1 LGHDT and CDR2 YNNKEL (reference sequence). V gave up 6 bases and J gave up 0 bases; unmatched junction bases: 4. This CDR3 comprises 14 residues. Written as DNA, the CDR3 is TGTGCCAGCAGAGGGACAGATTTGAACACTGAAGCTTTCTTT. This translates into CASRGTDLNTEAFF. Filled out from reference TRBV3-1 and TRBJ1-1, the complete variable domain reads DTAVSQTPKYLVTQMGNDKSIKCEQNLGHDTMYWYKQDSKKFLKIMFSYNNKELIINETVPNRFSPKSPDKAHLNLHINSLELGDSAVYFCASRGTDLNTEAFFGQGTRLTVV.

This clone was recorded at least ten times. CDR3 in DNA: TGTGCCAGCTCAGTCGGGACATACAATGAGCAGTTCTTC. Translation: CASSVGTYNEQFF. The V gene is TRBV18, the J gene TRBJ2-1, with D possibly TRBD1 on 6 matching bases. The ends were cut back, 5 bases at V and 4 bases at J, with 9 bases in the middle. Germline V CDR1 and CDR2: KGHSH, LQKENI. The CDR3 runs 13 residues.

Many counts were recorded for this clone. The V and J genes are TRBV11-2 and TRBJ2-7; 9 bases align to TRBD2. The germline CDR1 and CDR2 sequences are SGHAT and FQNNGV. Trimming at V came to 2 bases and at J to 2 bases, leaving 10 bases not matched to a gene. This CDR3 comprises 17 residues. CDR3 residues: CASSLSTVSGGAYEQYF. In DNA form, the CDR3 reads TGTGCCAGCAGCTTAAGCACGGTTAGCGGGGGAGCCTACGAGCAGTACTTC. The full variable domain, completed using reference TRBV11-2 and TRBJ2-7, is EAGVAQSPRYKIIEKRQSVAFWCNPISGHATLYWYQQILGQGPKLLIQFQNNGVVDDSQLPKDRFSAERLKGVDSTLKIQPAKLEDSAVYLCASSLSTVSGGAYEQYFGPGTRLTVT.

CDR3 nucleotide sequence: TGTGCCATACCGGTGTATTATAAGACATATACGCAGTATTTT. This translates into CAIPVYYKTYTQYF. This chain connects TRBV6-8 to TRBJ2-3, with unresolved D. This CDR3 has 14 amino acids. Germline CDR1 and CDR2: MNHGY and SAAAGT. Trimming pared 10 bases from V and 7 bases from J, leaving 21 bases between.

As concerns this clone: One end of the junction is discordant with germline, which a read error may explain. The gene calls are TRBV12-3 or TRBV12-4 and TRBJ2-7, with D perhaps being TRBD1 or TRBD2 (5 bases each). This CDR3 is 15 amino acids long. CDR3 nucleotides: TGTGCCAGCAGTCCGGGACGCCTGAGCTCCTACGAGCAATACTTC. Translating it yields CASSPGRLSSYEQYF.

A few counts support this clone. J is TRBJ1-1 and V is TRBV6-5; D unresolved. The ends were cut back, 2 bases at V and 10 bases at J, with 8 bases in the middle. CDR1 MNHEY and CDR2 SVGAGI come from the germline V gene. This CDR3 contains 11 residues. The CDR3 DNA reads TGTGCCAGCAGTTACACCCAAGGAGCTTTCTTT. Translation: CASSYTQGAFF.

This clone has a count of ten or more. This chain connects TRBV6-1 to TRBJ2-1, with 11 bases that match TRBD2. This CDR3 has 15 residues. The junction had 9 bases not matched to a gene; V was cut back by 5 bases and J by 9 bases. Germline V gene data show CDR1 as MNHNS and CDR2 as SASEGT. CDR3 bases: TGTGCCAGCAGTCCAAGGGGGCTAGCGGGAGGTGAGCAGTTCTTC. It is translated as CASSPRGLAGGEQFF.

The chain joins TRBV20-1 to TRBJ2-5, with TRBD2 matching over 7 bases. With the DNA end fitting TRBJ2-1 better, the J assignment may be wrong. The CDR3 totals 15 residues. Germline-derived CDR1 and CDR2 are DFQATT and SNEGSKA (reference sequence). CDR3 DNA sequence: TGCAGTGCTAGGGTAAGGAGGGAGGGCCTCGATGAGCAGTTCTTC. This gives the protein CSARVRREGLDEQFF.

This chain links TRBV4-1 with TRBJ2-6; the D is unclear. CDR1 and CDR2 from the germline V gene are MGHRA and YSYEKL. The CDR3 is made up of 16 amino acids. Trimming shortened V by 0 bases and J by 3 bases, and 9 bases separated the two germline ends. The chain's CDR3 is CASSQDRMNGANVLTF. CDR3 DNA: TGCGCCAGCAGCCAAGATCGAATGAATGGGGCCAACGTCCTGACTTTC.

This clone came up many times. The chain carries TRBV7-6 and TRBJ1-5; TRBD1 is a possible D gene (6 bases). Germline values: CDR1 SGHVS, CDR2 FNYEAQ. Trimming shortened V by 1 base and J by 7 bases, and 14 bases separated the two germline ends. The CDR3 is 15 residues long. The CDR3 nucleotides are TGTGCCAGCAGCTTAGAACAGGGAGAGGGGCAGCCCCAGCATTTT. Translation: CASSLEQGEGQPQHF.

This clone was seen ten or more times. The V gene is TRBV11-2, the J gene TRBJ1-4, with 9 bases identical to TRBD1. With 4 bases clipped from V and 7 bases from J, the junction kept 7 bases outside the gene matches. The CDR3 is 15 amino acids. Germline CDR1 is SGHAT and CDR2 is FQNNGV. Here the CDR3 DNA reads TGTGCCAGCAGCTGGGGGGACAGGGTGGGTGAAAAACTGTTTTTT. The encoded protein is CASSWGDRVGEKLFF.

This clone was counted many times. This chain links TRBV28 with TRBJ2-5, with D hard to call. CDR3 length: 13 residues. V was shortened by 2 bases and J by 2 bases, with 6 bases between the two germline ends. Germline CDR1 and CDR2: MDHEN and SYDVKM. As DNA, the CDR3 is TGTGCCAGCAGTTTAATGGGTCAAGAGACCCAGTACTTC. Its translation: CASSLMGQETQYF.

This clone has a handful of counts. At one end the junction does not follow the germline gene, possibly because of a read error. This chain links TRBV28 with TRBJ1-6, with D hard to call. The CDR3 sequence is 12 residues long. Germline lookup yields CDR1 MDHEN and CDR2 SYDVKM. CDR3 bases: TGTGACAGCAGTCTAACCACCCTCCCCCTCCACTTT. This sequence encodes CDSSLTTLPLHF.

This clone has a count of ten or more. V is TRBV3-1 and J is TRBJ2-6, with TRBD2 matching over 10 bases. Germline CDR1 LGHDT, CDR2 YNNKEL (reference sequence). The V segment lost 4 bases and the J segment 0 bases; nucleotides outside the gene matches: 12. This CDR3 is built from 20 residues. This chain's CDR3 is CASSRWTSGPGRSGANVLTF. Here the CDR3 DNA reads TGTGCCAGCAGCCGCTGGACTAGCGGTCCCGGCCGCTCTGGGGCCAACGTCCTGACTTTC.

This clone was counted ten times or more. This rearrangement joins TRBV5-4 to TRBJ2-6, with D unresolved. Looked up from germline, CDR1 is SGHNT and CDR2 is YYREEE (reference sequence). The CDR3 is 18 amino acids. Trimming stripped 3 bases from V and 0 bases from J, with 16 bases between. CDR3 residues: CASSSYTDGFSGANVLTF. CDR3 nucleotide sequence: TGTGCCAGCAGCTCTTACACCGACGGTTTCTCTGGGGCCAACGTCCTGACTTTC.

The genes are TRBV12-3 or TRBV12-4 and TRBJ2-6, with D possibly TRBD2 on 6 matching bases. CDR3 length: 21 residues. Trimming took off 3 bases at V and 0 bases at J, with 24 bases between the two ends. CDR3 DNA: TGTGCCAGCAGTTTCGAGGGGTATTGGGGGACTGGGTACTCTGGGGCCAACGTCCTGACTTTC. It translates to CASSFEGYWGTGYSGANVLTF.